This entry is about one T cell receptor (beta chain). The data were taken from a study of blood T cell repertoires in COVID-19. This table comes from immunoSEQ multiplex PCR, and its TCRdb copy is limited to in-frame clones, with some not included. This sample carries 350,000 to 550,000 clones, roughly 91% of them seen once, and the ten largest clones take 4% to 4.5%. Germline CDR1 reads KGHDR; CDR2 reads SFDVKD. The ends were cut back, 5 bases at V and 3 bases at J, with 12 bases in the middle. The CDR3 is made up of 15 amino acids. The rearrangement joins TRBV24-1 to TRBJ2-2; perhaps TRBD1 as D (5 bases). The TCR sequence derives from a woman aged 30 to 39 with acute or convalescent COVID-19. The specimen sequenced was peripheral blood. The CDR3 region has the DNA TGTGCCACCAGTGCCGAGGACACCGACACCGGGGAGCTGTTTTTT. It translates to CATSAEDTDTGELFF.